Each of the 27 T cell receptor beta chains below was sequenced from the same sample in a study of vaccination and CD4 T cells after COVID-19. With the Oncomine TCR Beta short-read assay, DNA from cultured CD4+ T cells was sequenced. One entry per CDR3 protein results from TCRdb running MiXCR on the PCR reads. The sample lists some 26,000 distinct CDR3 sequences; roughly 50% were seen once. The treatment denotes: roughly nine-day PBMC culture with coronavirus spike peptide pools or control peptides (ViraFEST assay). Their target antigens are unknown. The sequenced sample was CD4+ T cells from blood, cultured in vitro, obtained before SARS-CoV-2 vaccination. The origin of the receptors is a human donor who received a COVID-19 vaccine.

The chain is built from TRBV7-6 and TRBJ2-1; a possible D gene is TRBD1 (5 bases). Trimming cost V 1 base and J 8 bases, with 12 bases left between them. This CDR3 has 14 amino acids. In germline, CDR1 is SGHVS, CDR2 FNYEAQ. The CDR3 nucleotides read TGTGCCAGCAGCTTAGGGGGCCCGCGGTATGAGCAGTTCTTC. This encodes CASSLGGPRYEQFF.

This sequence joins TRBV6-1 and TRBJ1-1, with D possibly TRBD1 on 6 matching bases. This CDR3 is built from 15 residues. Trimming removed 4 bases at V and 4 bases at J, with 16 bases between. Looked up from germline, CDR1 is MNHNS and CDR2 is SASEGT. The CDR3 here is CASSGSQGASTEAFF. The CDR3 region has the DNA TGTGCCAGCAGTGGGTCACAGGGTGCGAGCACTGAAGCTTTCTTT.

V is TRBV7-9 and J is TRBJ1-6; D unclear. V lost 3 bases, J lost 8 bases, and 5 bases lay in between. The CDR3 totals 12 residues. Germline V gene sequence: CDR1 SEHNR, CDR2 FQNEAQ (reference sequence). CDR3 residues: CASSLGDSPLHF. CDR3 in DNA: TGTGCCAGCAGCTTGGGAGATTCACCCCTCCACTTT.

This clonotype was observed a handful of times. CDR3 sequence (DNA): TGCAGTGCTAGAGATAAACCGGAACCCAATCAGCCCCAGCATTTT. This encodes CSARDKPEPNQPQHF. This chain joins TRBV20-1 and TRBJ1-5, with no clear D. This CDR3 comprises 15 residues. Trimming shortened V by 0 bases and J by 3 bases, and 12 bases separated the two germline ends. Germline CDR1 and CDR2: DFQATT and SNEGSKA (reference sequence).

The J gene is TRBJ1-5, the V gene TRBV20-1; D is unresolved. Germline V CDR1 and CDR2: DFQATT, SNEGSKA (reference sequence). The germline V and J ends were trimmed by 8 bases and 5 bases, with 10 bases remaining between them. This CDR3 is built from 11 residues. The CDR3 is CSKERHQPQHF. The DNA of the CDR3 is TGCAGTAAGGAAAGACATCAGCCCCAGCATTTT.

The CDR3 bases are TGTGCCTGGAAGAGGTTCTCTGGAAACACCATATATTTT. Translating it yields CAWKRFSGNTIYF. The J gene is TRBJ1-3, the V gene TRBV30, with D unresolved. V lost 4 bases and J lost 0, with 7 bases in between. Germline CDR1 and CDR2: GTSNPN and SVGIG (reference sequence). CDR3 size: 13 residues.

This clonotype was seen more than once but under ten times. The V and J genes are TRBV7-2 and TRBJ2-3, with 14 bases aligning to TRBD2. This CDR3 has 20 amino acids. CDR1 SGHTA and CDR2 FQGNSA come from the germline V gene. V lost 2 bases and J lost 1; bases outside the gene matches: 11. CDR3 nucleotide sequence: TGTGCCAGCAGCTTACCGGGACTAGCGGGGGCGGCCTTAGGCACAGATACGCAGTATTTT. Translation: CASSLPGLAGAALGTDTQYF.

The chain couples TRBV7-6 to TRBJ2-2; TRBD1 matches at 7 bases. The CDR3 sequence is 13 residues long. Trimming removed 5 bases from V and 6 bases from J; junction bases left unmatched: 3. Germline V gives CDR1 SGHVS, CDR2 FNYEAQ. In DNA, the CDR3 is TGTGCCAGCAGCAAGGGACAGCCCGGGGAGCTGTTTTTT. It codes for CASSKGQPGELFF.

This chain connects TRBV4-1 to TRBJ2-5; 15 positions match TRBD2. CDR3 length: 19 amino acids. V lost 6 bases, J lost 5 bases, and 16 bases stayed unmatched. Looked up from germline, CDR1 is MGHRA and CDR2 is YSYEKL. DNA for the CDR3: TGCGCCAGCAGAGATCGACCGGGACTAGCGGGGGGTGGCAGGGAGACCCAGTACTTC. As protein: CASRDRPGLAGGGRETQYF.

Only one count was recorded for this clonotype. This chain connects TRBV7-6 to TRBJ2-2, with D hard to call. Per germline, CDR1 SGHVS and CDR2 FNYEAQ. Trimming left V 8 bases short and J 0 bases short, with 10 bases between. The CDR3 covers 14 residues. Here the CDR3 DNA reads TGTGCCAGCCGGTTAGACGCGAACACCGGGGAGCTGTTTTTT. Translation: CASRLDANTGELFF. Using reference TRBV7-6 and TRBJ2-2 for the parts outside the CDR3, the full variable domain is GAGVSQSPRYKVTKRGQDVALRCDPISGHVSLYWYRQALGQGPEFLTYFNYEAQQDKSGLPNDRFSAERPEGSISTLTIQRTEQRDSAMYRCASRLDANTGELFFGEGSRLTVL.

J is TRBJ2-1 and V is TRBV5-1; 8 nucleotides align to TRBD1. Germline CDR1 and CDR2: SGHRS and YFSETQ. This CDR3 contains 16 residues. V gave up 0 bases and J gave up 7 bases; unmatched junction bases: 9. The CDR3 nucleotides are TGCGCCAGCAGCTTGGTCAGGGGGCGGTTATCTAATGAGCAGTTCTTC. Amino acid sequence: CASSLVRGRLSNEQFF.

This clonotype is medium-sized by share. The chain has TRBV20-1 and TRBJ1-6; 8 nucleotides match TRBD1. Looked up from germline, CDR1 is DFQATT and CDR2 is SNEGSKA (reference sequence). The CDR3 has 14 amino acids. Trimming cost V 0 bases and J 10 bases; bases outside gene matches: 5. In nucleotides, the CDR3 is TGCAGTGCTAGAGATCAGGGGGCCTACTCACCCCTCCACTTT. Its protein product is CSARDQGAYSPLHF.

The chain uses TRBV20-1 and TRBJ2-7; 8 nucleotides agree with TRBD1. Germline assignment: CDR1 DFQATT and CDR2 SNEGSKA (reference sequence). V lost 6 bases and J lost 5; bases outside the gene matches: 12. CDR3 size: 14 residues. CDR3 protein: CSARDRQRINEQYF. For the CDR3, the DNA is TGCAGTGCGAGGGACAGGCAAAGGATTAACGAGCAGTACTTC.

This chain uses TRBV20-1 with TRBJ1-2, with D possibly matching TRBD1 (5 bases). With 4 bases removed from V and 8 bases from J, the gap between germline ends came to 20 bases. From germline, CDR1 is DFQATT and CDR2 SNEGSKA (reference sequence). The CDR3 has 14 amino acids. In DNA form, the CDR3 reads TGCAGTGCTACGGGGACCGACCTGGAGGACGGCTACACCTTC. Translated: CSATGTDLEDGYTF.

The V and J genes are TRBV19 and TRBJ1-5; no clear D. V gave up 4 bases and J gave up 9 bases, with 16 bases separating them. Germline-derived CDR1 and CDR2 are LNHDA and SQIVND (reference sequence). The CDR3 consists of 14 residues. This CDR3 reads CASSKAGAQWPQHF. The CDR3 nucleotides are TGTGCCAGTAGTAAGGCGGGAGCTCAGTGGCCCCAGCATTTT.

This chain links TRBV24-1 with TRBJ1-5; D perhaps matches TRBD1 (6 bases). The length of the CDR3 is 14 residues. Trimming stripped 3 bases from V and 6 bases from J, with 11 bases between. CDR1 and CDR2 from the germline V gene are KGHDR and SFDVKD. The CDR3: CATSDPGESQPQHF. The DNA for the CDR3 is TGTGCCACCAGTGATCCAGGGGAAAGTCAGCCCCAGCATTTT.

The V gene is TRBV6-1, the J gene TRBJ2-5; 12 nucleotides agree with TRBD1. The CDR3 consists of 15 residues. The V and J ends lost 6 bases and 5 bases, in that order; junction bases with no gene match: 7. Per germline, CDR1 MNHNS and CDR2 SASEGT. The CDR3 loop reads CASRPGQGATETQYF. DNA of the CDR3: TGTGCCAGCAGGCCGGGACAGGGGGCGACGGAGACCCAGTACTTC.

J is TRBJ1-5 and V is TRBV7-8; no clear D. The V end lost 5 bases, the J end lost 1 base, and 12 bases lay between the germline ends. The CDR3 runs 15 residues. Looked up from germline, CDR1 is SGHVS and CDR2 is FQNEAQ. The DNA of the CDR3 is TGTGCCAGCAGCCCTGGGTTCGAAAGCAATCAGCCCCAGCATTTT. The encoded protein is CASSPGFESNQPQHF. Combining the CDR3 with reference TRBV7-8 and TRBJ1-5 gives the whole variable domain GAGVSQSPRYKVAKRGQDVALRCDPISGHVSLFWYQQALGQGPEFLTYFQNEAQLDKSGLPSDRFFAERPEGSVSTLKIQRTQQEDSAVYLCASSPGFESNQPQHFGDGTRLSIL.

V is TRBV2 and J is TRBJ2-5; D call uncertain. Trimming left V 6 bases short and J 5 bases short, with 10 bases between. Germline V gives CDR1 SNHLY, CDR2 FYNNEI. The CDR3 totals 12 residues. CDR3 DNA sequence: TGTGCCAGCAGGAAAGACGGGGAGACCCAGTACTTC. This encodes CASRKDGETQYF.

The chain joins TRBV2 to TRBJ2-1; D is possibly TRBD2 (6 bases). The CDR3 runs to 16 residues. Trimming took 4 bases from V and 4 from J, leaving 17 bases between them. Germline lookup yields CDR1 SNHLY and CDR2 FYNNEI. DNA for the CDR3: TGTGCCAGCAGTGGATCTAGGCGGGGCCTGTACAATGAGCAGTTCTTC. It codes for CASSGSRRGLYNEQFF. Complete variable domain (other parts from reference TRBV2 and TRBJ2-1): EPEVTQTPSHQVTQMGQEVILRCVPISNHLYFYWYRQILGQKVEFLVSFYNNEISEKSEIFDDQFSVERPDGSNFTLKIRSTKLEDSAMYFCASSGSRRGLYNEQFFGPGTRLTVL.

The chain carries TRBV20-1 and TRBJ2-5; 8 bases fit TRBD2. CDR3 size: 14 residues. V shed 1 base, J shed 5 bases, and the junction held 6 bases outside the gene matches. Per germline, CDR1 DFQATT and CDR2 SNEGSKA (reference sequence). The CDR3 loop is CSARGRGGLETQYF. CDR3 nucleotide sequence: TGCAGTGCTAGAGGTCGGGGGGGCCTCGAGACCCAGTACTTC.

This chain connects TRBV30 to TRBJ2-5, with D hard to call. The CDR3 is made up of 11 amino acids. CDR1 and CDR2 from the germline V gene are GTSNPN and SVGIG (reference sequence). The ends were cut back, 0 bases at V and 5 bases at J, with 4 bases in the middle. This chain's CDR3 is CAWSVGETQYF. The CDR3 DNA follows: TGTGCCTGGAGTGTTGGGGAGACCCAGTACTTC.

The V call is TRBV10-3, the J call TRBJ1-6; D gene ambiguous. The CDR3 covers 13 residues. The V and J ends lost 4 bases and 7 bases respectively, with 8 bases between them. Germline V CDR1 and CDR2: ENHRY, SYGVKD. The chain's CDR3 is CAISVGSNSPLHF. DNA of the CDR3: TGTGCCATCAGTGTAGGCAGCAATTCACCCCTCCACTTT.

This clonotype was observed a few times. CDR3 sequence (DNA): TGCAGTGCTAGAAGCTCGGGGGGGGCTCTAACCCAGTTCTTC. Translated, it gives CSARSSGGALTQFF. This sequence joins TRBV20-1 and TRBJ2-1, with 8 bases that match TRBD2. The germline V gene encodes CDR1 DFQATT and CDR2 SNEGSKA (reference sequence). CDR3 length: 14 amino acids. J gave up 13 bases and V 2 bases, and 13 bases lay outside the gene matches.

The chain joins TRBV27 to TRBJ2-3; D possibly corresponds to TRBD1 (5 bases). Trimming removed 2 bases at V and 0 bases at J, with 6 bases between. The CDR3 consists of 14 residues. Germline CDR1 MNHEY, CDR2 SMNVEV (reference sequence). CDR3 loop: CASSLDSSTDTQYF. CDR3 DNA sequence: TGTGCCAGCAGTTTAGACAGTAGCACAGATACGCAGTATTTT.

The chain recombines TRBV6-1 with TRBJ1-2; 11 nucleotides align to TRBD1. The ends lost 6 bases at V and 4 bases at J; junction bases unmatched: 10. This CDR3 spans 16 amino acids. The germline V gene has CDR1 MNHNS and CDR2 SASEGT. For the CDR3, the DNA is TGTGCCAGCAGCCCTCACACGGGACAGGGGGTCTATGGCTACACCTTC. Its translation is CASSPHTGQGVYGYTF.

V usage is TRBV30 and J usage is TRBJ2-7; D remains ambiguous. Germline assignment: CDR1 GTSNPN and CDR2 SVGIG (reference sequence). Trimming stripped 3 bases from V and 3 bases from J, with 12 bases between. The CDR3 sequence is 13 residues long. The CDR3 DNA sequence: TGTGCCTGGAGGAGTGGAGTTGTCTACGAGCAGTACTTC. Its translation is CAWRSGVVYEQYF.